This TCR beta chain was found in a study of post-analysis software for immune sequencing data. Study conclusions and caveats: In patients, 4 to 6 TRBV segments were more frequent than in controls, with TRBV5-6, TRBV5-1 and TRBV20-1 among them.

Unique molecular identifiers had been added to the TCR beta cDNA libraries. MiXCR was run by TCRdb on the PCR reads, yielding one entry per CDR3 protein. This table holds about 770,000 distinct CDR3 sequences, around 42% found once. A single count supports this clonotype. Its antigen is currently unknown. V lost 4 bases and J lost 0; bases outside the gene matches: 7. Germline V CDR1 and CDR2: SGHDT, YYEEEE. The CDR3 consists of 17 residues. The sequenced sample consisted of blood. The chain employs TRBV5-6 and TRBJ2-3, with 11 bases aligning to TRBD2. This receptor was identified in a girl aged 10 to 17 with multiple sclerosis. CDR3 region: CASSVELAGASTDTQYF. As DNA, the CDR3 is TGTGCCAGCAGCGTGGAACTAGCGGGAGCTAGCACAGATACGCAGTATTTT.